This T cell receptor beta chain was identified in a study of blood T cell repertoires in COVID-19. On the study more broadly: Whether acute or convalescent, the COVID-19 samples came from the United States, Italy and Spain. From T cells, B-cell-depleted T cells, or PBMCs came the material, which was cDNA or gDNA.

Per the study methods: Estimated nucleated cell counts came from reference gene primer amplification. Some clones are missing from TCRdb's copy, which holds only in-frame ones; the method was immunoSEQ multiplex PCR. The V and J calls and clone size were taken over from that table, and D and trimming were inferred from the DNA. The data contain 130,000 or so clones, about 80% of them singletons. The CDR3 is made up of 17 amino acids. Germline V CDR1 and CDR2: LNHDA, SQIVND (reference sequence). The junction had 10 bases not matched to a gene; V was cut back by 3 bases and J by 6 bases. The TCR originated in a human donor in a cohort sampled during active COVID-19. The chain joins TRBV19 to TRBJ2-2, with 10 bases lining up with TRBD2. The sequencing sample was made of peripheral blood. The CDR3 loop reads CASSIPSGSSPSGELFF. The CDR3 DNA sequence: TGTGCCAGTAGTATCCCTAGCGGGAGTTCCCCCTCCGGGGAGCTGTTTTTT. The full variable domain, rest sourced from reference TRBV19 and TRBJ2-2, is DGGITQSPKYLFRKEGQNVTLSCEQNLNHDAMYWYRQDPGQGLRLIYYSQIVNDFQKGDIAEGYSVSREKKESFPLTVTSAQKNPTAFYLCASSIPSGSSPSGELFFGEGSRLTVL.